The present entry profiles one T cell receptor beta chain with its context. Generated by immunoSEQ multiplex PCR, the TCRdb table keeps only in-frame clones and is missing some. The table has 200,000 or so clones, about 87% seen once. These data belong to a study of blood T cell repertoires in COVID-19. Study summary: Sources were T cells, B-cell-depleted T cells, or PBMCs; the material itself was cDNA or gDNA.

Recruits, aged about 18 to 90 years, lived in roughly 22 US areas. Grouping used clinical history reported by participants in a survey and questionnaire. Two negative PCRs, clearance, or symptom resolution characterized the recovered Cohort 3 donors. Sequencing used PBMCs or T cells enriched from blood (not recorded which). The source of this sequence is a woman aged 25-40 years who had recovered from COVID-19.

This CDR3 reads CASSLQLSQETQYF. CDR3 DNA: TGTGCCAGCAGCTTACAATTATCTCAAGAGACCCAGTACTTC. The rearrangement joins TRBV5-4 to TRBJ2-5; D ambiguous. Germline assignment: CDR1 SGHNT and CDR2 YYREEE (reference sequence). This CDR3 has 14 amino acids. V lost 2 bases to trimming and J lost 2 bases, with 10 bases between them.